This T cell receptor (beta chain) appears in the sequencing data of a study of neurological immune-mediated disorders. Overall study results and limits: HTLV-1-associated myelopathy ranked highest for TCR clonal expansion and multiple sclerosis lowest, beneath healthy controls.

Synthesis of cDNA was accomplished via 5'RACE employing 10-nucleotide random UMIs. MiXCR, run by TCRdb on the 5' RACE reads, gives a single entry per CDR3 protein. The sample consists of 50,000 or so distinct CDR3 sequences, under 30% of them appearing once. Unsorted libraries came from 2 million PBMCs stored at -80 °C. V lost 4 bases to trimming and J lost 5 bases, with 12 bases between them. This CDR3 has 12 amino acids. Germline V CDR1 and CDR2: SQVTM, ANQGSEA. This clonotype was counted at least ten times. The target antigen is unknown. Sequenced sample: PBMCs. The sequence was obtained from a woman in her 70s in good health. The V gene is TRBV29-1, the J gene TRBJ2-7; D not certain. The CDR3 DNA reads TGCAGCGTTGGCCAAAGGGTCCACGAGCAGTACTTC. Amino acid sequence: CSVGQRVHEQYF.